The clone carrying this T cell receptor beta chain came up a few times. The data were taken from a study of CD8 T cells in ankylosing spondylitis. CDR3 length: 10 residues. CDR1 and CDR2 from the germline V gene are SQVTM and ANQGSEA. The V and J ends lost 7 bases and 8 bases respectively, with 11 bases between them. TCRdb reprocessed the 5' RACE reads with MiXCR, giving one entry per CDR3 protein. The profile shows approximately 190,000 distinct CDR3 sequences, approximately 13% of them singletons. Sequenced: blood, either unsorted or a sorted T cell fraction (not recorded which). This clonotype was obtained from a female donor with ankylosing spondylitis or in good health (not recorded which). The chain carries TRBV29-1 and TRBJ1-1; maybe TRBD1 (6 bases). The CDR3 region has the DNA TGCAGCGGTGACGACAGGGAAGCTTTCTTT. Amino acid sequence: CSGDDREAFF. The variable domain in full, with the rest retrieved from reference TRBV29-1 and TRBJ1-1, is SAVISQKPSRDICQRGTSLTIQCQVDSQVTMMFWYRQQPGQSLTLIATANQGSEATYESGFVIDKFPISRPNLTFSTLTVSNMSPEDSSIYLCSGDDREAFFGQGTRLTVV.